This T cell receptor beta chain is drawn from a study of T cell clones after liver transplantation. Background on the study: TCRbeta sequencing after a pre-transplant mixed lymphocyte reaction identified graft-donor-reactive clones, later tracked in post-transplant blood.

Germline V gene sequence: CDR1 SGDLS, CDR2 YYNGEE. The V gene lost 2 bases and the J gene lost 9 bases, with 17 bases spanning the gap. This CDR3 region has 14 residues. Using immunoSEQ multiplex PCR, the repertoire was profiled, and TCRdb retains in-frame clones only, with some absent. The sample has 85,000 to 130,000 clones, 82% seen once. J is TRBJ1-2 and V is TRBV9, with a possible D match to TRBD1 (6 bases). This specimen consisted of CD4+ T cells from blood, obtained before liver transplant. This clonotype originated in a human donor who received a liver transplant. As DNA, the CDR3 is TGTGCCAGCAGCGTTACGCCCGAGGGGGTAAGCTACACCTTC. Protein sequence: CASSVTPEGVSYTF.